This TCR beta chain is drawn from a study of blood T cell repertoires in COVID-19. At the level of the study: The origin of the acute and convalescent COVID-19 samples was the United States, Italy and Spain.

Original processing notes: Amplification from reference gene primers served as the basis for estimated nucleated cell counts. The table came from immunoSEQ multiplex PCR; TCRdb's copy has only in-frame clones and leaves some out. Clone size and the V and J calls come from that table; the DNA yielded D and trimming. The table shows about 43,000 clones, with roughly nine tenths occurring only once. V shed 4 bases and J shed 5 bases, with 8 bases lying between them. This CDR3 has 13 amino acids. Germline lookup yields CDR1 KGHSH and CDR2 LQKENI. This clone showed up just once. This TCR derives from a woman of 80 years or more with active COVID-19. The chain joins TRBV18 to TRBJ1-4, with D tentatively TRBD1 (6 bases). Source material: peripheral blood. The CDR3 bases are TGTGCCAGCTCACAAACAGGGAATGAAAAACTGTTTTTT. It codes for CASSQTGNEKLFF.